The 22 T cell receptor beta chains in this list originate from one sample, sequenced in a study of blood T cell repertoires in COVID-19. The repertoire was sequenced with immunoSEQ multiplex PCR; TCRdb's copy has only in-frame clones and lacks some. The sample has hundreds of thousands of clones, 85% to 90% seen once; the top ten hold 0.99%. Input material: peripheral blood. Every receptor here comes from a woman between 40 and 50 years old who had recovered from COVID-19.

V is TRBV4-3 and J is TRBJ1-4; 7 positions agree with TRBD1. This CDR3 has 16 residues. The V gene end was trimmed by 4 bases and the J gene end by 5 bases; junction bases not matched to a gene: 10. Germline assignment: CDR1 LGHNA and CDR2 YSLEER. CDR3: CASSRALQGQNEKLFF. The CDR3 nucleotides read TGCGCCAGCAGCCGCGCCTTACAGGGGCAAAATGAAAAACTGTTTTTT.

V is TRBV7-9 and J is TRBJ2-1; 10 nucleotides agree with TRBD2. This CDR3 comprises 17 residues. J gave up 0 bases and V 7 bases, and 9 bases lay outside the gene matches. Germline CDR1 reads SEHNR; CDR2 reads FQNEAQ (reference sequence). The CDR3 loop reads CASTGLATRSSYNEQFF. Here the CDR3 DNA reads TGTGCCAGCACGGGACTAGCGACCAGGAGCTCCTACAATGAGCAGTTCTTC.

The rearrangement joins TRBV2 to TRBJ2-7, with D possibly matching TRBD2 (6 bases). From germline, CDR1 is SNHLY and CDR2 FYNNEI. The CDR3 loop spans 15 amino acids. V was shortened by 3 bases and J by 4 bases, with 16 bases between the two germline ends. CDR3 region: CASSEGLNSRYEQYF. Written as DNA, the CDR3 is TGTGCCAGCAGTGAGGGACTCAATAGCAGGTACGAGCAGTACTTC.

The chain uses TRBV11-2 and TRBJ1-1; D might be TRBD1 (6 bases). V shed 2 bases and J shed 5 bases, with 6 bases lying between them. This CDR3 has 12 amino acids. Per the germline V gene, CDR1 is SGHAT and CDR2 is FQNNGV. This CDR3 reads CASSLTGTEAFF. The CDR3 bases are TGTGCCAGCAGCTTAACAGGGACTGAAGCTTTCTTT.

Only one count was recorded for this clone. V gene TRBV7-9 combines with J gene TRBJ2-7, with TRBD2 as a possible D gene (6 bases). V shed 3 bases and J shed 7 bases, with 10 bases lying between them. CDR3 length: 12 amino acids. Germline values: CDR1 SEHNR, CDR2 FQNEAQ (reference sequence). Written as DNA, the CDR3 is TGTGCCAGCAGCTTTCGGGGGATTGAGCAGTACTTC. Protein: CASSFRGIEQYF.

The chain combines TRBV9 with TRBJ2-3, with 10 bases lining up with TRBD2. Germline-derived CDR1 and CDR2 are SGDLS and YYNGEE. The CDR3 has 15 amino acids. J gave up 3 bases and V 4 bases, and 5 bases lay outside the gene matches. This CDR3 is CASSLAGVLTDTQYF. DNA for the CDR3: TGTGCCAGCAGCCTAGCGGGAGTACTGACAGATACGCAGTATTTT.

The chain has TRBV12-3 or TRBV12-4 and TRBJ1-2; D may be TRBD1 (6 bases). The CDR3 loop spans 13 amino acids. V was trimmed by 5 bases and J by 5 bases, leaving 12 bases between them. The CDR3 bases are TGTGCCAGCAGTCCCGGGACACGTTATGGCTACACCTTC. Translated: CASSPGTRYGYTF.

V gene TRBV6-2 or TRBV6-3 combines with J gene TRBJ2-4; 9 bases map to TRBD1. After removal of 5 bases from V and 1 base from J, the junction contained 3 bases not matched to a gene. Germline V lookup: CDR1 MNHEY, CDR2 SVGEGT. The CDR3 covers 15 residues. DNA of the CDR3: TGTGCCAGCAGTGGACAGGGGCTGGCCAAAAACATTCAGTACTTC. Its translation is CASSGQGLAKNIQYF.

V and J are TRBV6-5 and TRBJ1-5; D is perhaps TRBD1 (5 bases). The V end was cut by 2 bases, the J end by 7 bases, with 12 bases between. This CDR3 is 14 amino acids long. Looked up from germline, CDR1 is MNHEY and CDR2 is SVGAGI. Written as DNA, the CDR3 is TGTGCCAGCAGTTACATGGGGGGTGGGCAGCCCCAGCATTTT. Amino acids: CASSYMGGGQPQHF.

The rearrangement uses TRBV6-1 and TRBJ1-2; D might be TRBD1 (5 bases). The V and J ends lost 3 bases and 5 bases respectively, with 19 bases between them. The CDR3 has 16 residues. Germline CDR1 reads MNHNS; CDR2 reads SASEGT. CDR3 in amino acids: CASSDPSGGGGYGYTF. In DNA form, the CDR3 reads TGTGCCAGCAGTGACCCCTCCGGTGGTGGGGGGTATGGCTACACCTTC.

J is TRBJ1-1 and V is TRBV9, with TRBD1 as a possible D gene (5 bases). The germline V gene has CDR1 SGDLS and CDR2 YYNGEE. The CDR3 is 16 residues long. V lost 4 bases, J lost 0 bases, and 16 bases lay in between. The CDR3 spells CASSPRGILMNTEAFF. DNA for the CDR3: TGTGCCAGCAGCCCCCGGGGGATACTCATGAACACTGAAGCTTTCTTT.

V usage is TRBV29-1 and J usage is TRBJ2-3; maybe TRBD1 (6 bases). V gave up 4 bases and J gave up 13 bases, with 15 bases separating them. The CDR3 has 11 amino acids. In germline, CDR1 is SQVTM, CDR2 ANQGSEA. The CDR3 is CSVGTDGLEYF. For the CDR3, the DNA is TGCAGCGTTGGGACAGATGGATTGGAGTATTTT.

Regarding this clone: Other DNA sequences in the same sample also yield this CDR3. The chain employs TRBV3-1 (or the pseudogene TRBV3-2) and TRBJ2-1; 8 bases agree with TRBD2. J was trimmed by 6 bases and V by 4 bases; bases with no gene match: 2. In germline, CDR1 is LGHDT, CDR2 YNNKEL (reference sequence). The CDR3 runs to 13 residues. In DNA form, the CDR3 reads TGTGCCAGCAGCCCGGCGGGGGGCAATGAGCAGTTCTTC. Translation gives CASSPAGGNEQFF.

The genes are TRBV14 and TRBJ2-3; TRBD2 aligns across 11 bases. With 0 bases clipped from V and 2 bases from J, the junction kept 4 bases outside the gene matches. Germline CDR1 reads SGHDN; CDR2 reads FVKESK. The CDR3 extends over 17 amino acids. The CDR3 sequence is CASSQDRGLAVTDTQYF. The CDR3 DNA follows: TGTGCCAGCAGCCAAGATAGGGGACTAGCGGTCACAGATACGCAGTATTTT.

The chain carries TRBV9 and TRBJ2-7; tentative D call: TRBD1 (5 bases). Trimming took off 3 bases at V and 0 bases at J, with 16 bases between the two ends. The germline CDR1 and CDR2 sequences are SGDLS and YYNGEE. CDR3 length: 16 amino acids. CDR3 region: CASSEGQGTVSYEQYF. Here the CDR3 DNA reads TGTGCCAGCAGCGAGGGGCAGGGCACCGTCTCCTACGAGCAGTACTTC. Combining the CDR3 with reference TRBV9 and TRBJ2-7 gives the whole variable domain DSGVTQTPKHLITATGQRVTLRCSPRSGDLSVYWYQQSLDQGLQFLIQYYNGEERAKGNILERFSAQQFPDLHSELNLSSLELGDSALYFCASSEGQGTVSYEQYFGPGTRLTVT.

The J gene is TRBJ2-3, the V gene TRBV5-1, with TRBD2 as a possible D gene (5 bases). V was cut by 3 bases and J by 1 base, with 18 bases left in between. The CDR3 spans 17 residues. CDR1 and CDR2 from the germline V gene are SGHRS and YFSETQ. This CDR3 is CASSSTRELEGTDTQYF. The CDR3 bases are TGCGCCAGCAGCTCGACCCGGGAATTGGAGGGCACAGATACGCAGTATTTT.

The V gene is TRBV10-3, the J gene TRBJ2-7; possibly TRBD1 for D (5 bases). The CDR3 length is 13 residues. The germline V gene has CDR1 ENHRY and CDR2 SYGVKD. V lost 6 bases and J 0 bases, leaving 9 bases between the germline ends. CDR3: CAIRHDSSYEQYF. CDR3 coding DNA: TGTGCCATCAGACACGACAGCTCCTACGAGCAGTACTTC.

The CDR3 DNA follows: TGTGCCAGCAGTGAAGCAGGCCTGGGCTTGGGCTATGGCTACACCTTC. Its protein product is CASSEAGLGLGYGYTF. The chain links TRBV2 to TRBJ1-2; D is uncertain. V lost 0 bases and J 4 bases, leaving 15 bases between the germline ends. Germline V gene data show CDR1 as SNHLY and CDR2 as FYNNEI. There are 16 residues in the CDR3.

The chain couples TRBV30 to TRBJ1-1, with D perhaps matching TRBD1 (6 bases). Germline loops: CDR1 GTSNPN, CDR2 SVGIG (reference sequence). This CDR3 has 13 amino acids. V lost 3 bases to trimming and J lost 3 bases, with 11 bases between them. This CDR3 is CAWRQGRDTEAFF. CDR3 DNA: TGTGCCTGGAGGCAGGGGCGGGACACTGAAGCTTTCTTT.

This clone occurred once. The rearrangement uses TRBV5-4 and TRBJ2-7; 8 positions agree with TRBD2. Germline trimming cut 2 bases from V and 2 bases from J; bases unmatched to any gene: 12. Per the germline V gene, CDR1 is SGHNT and CDR2 is YYREEE (reference sequence). The CDR3 loop spans 17 amino acids. CDR3 sequence: CASSLAGAGGGTYEQYF. For the CDR3, the DNA is TGTGCCAGCAGCTTAGCGGGAGCCGGCGGGGGAACCTACGAGCAGTACTTC.

This chain joins TRBV29-1 and TRBJ1-2; D is perhaps TRBD1 (5 bases). This CDR3 has 12 amino acids. Between the trimmed V and J ends, which lost 4 bases and 8 bases, there was a span of 14 bases. The germline gives CDR1 SQVTM, CDR2 ANQGSEA. The chain's CDR3 is CSVAQGGWGYTF. The CDR3 region has the DNA TGCAGCGTTGCCCAGGGTGGATGGGGCTACACCTTC.

The chain recombines TRBV30 with TRBJ2-2; 8 nucleotides line up with TRBD2. The CDR3 has 18 amino acids. Trimming at V came to 4 bases and at J to 3 bases, leaving 16 bases not matched to a gene. Germline CDR1 reads GTSNPN; CDR2 reads SVGIG (reference sequence). The CDR3 protein is CAWTRGVRGPWYTGELFF. CDR3 bases: TGTGCCTGGACGCGGGGGGTAAGAGGGCCCTGGTACACCGGGGAGCTGTTTTTT. Full variable domain (rest looked up from reference TRBV30 and TRBJ2-2): SQTIHQWPATLVQPVGSPLSLECTVEGTSNPNLYWYRQAAGRGLQLLFYSVGIGQISSEVPQNLSASRPQDRQFILSSKKLLLSDSGFYLCAWTRGVRGPWYTGELFFGEGSRLTVL.